This is a list of T cell receptor beta chains from one sample in a study of blood T cell repertoires in COVID-19. Using immunoSEQ multiplex PCR, the repertoire was profiled, and TCRdb retains in-frame clones only, with some absent. The sample includes 230,000 or so clones, roughly 89% of them seen just once. Sequenced: peripheral blood. These TCRs come from a woman aged 55 to 70 with COVID-19, enrolled during active disease. Both conserved end residues are trimmed from each CDR3. Only part of the rows carry a size: once, few, many, or a class if the clone is expanded.

j_gene: TRBJ1-2
abundance: NA
v_gene: TRBV2
CDR3aa: ASNRVYGYT

j_gene: TRBJ2-7
abundance: NA
v_gene: TRBV6-5
CDR3aa: ASSREYSYEQY

j_gene: TRBJ1-1
abundance: NA
v_gene: TRBV27
CDR3aa: ASRTTTNGQLNTEAF

j_gene: TRBJ1-6
abundance: NA
v_gene: TRBV19
CDR3aa: ASSPGQGMGSPLH

j_gene: TRBJ1-4
abundance: NA
v_gene: TRBV5-1
CDR3aa: ASSLRGHAGATNEKLF

j_gene: TRBJ1-2
abundance: NA
v_gene: TRBV29-1
CDR3aa: SAAFGGQGSGYT

j_gene: TRBJ2-5
abundance: NA
v_gene: TRBV18
CDR3aa: ASSPPTEETQY

j_gene: TRBJ1-1
abundance: NA
v_gene: TRBV14
CDR3aa: ASSRTHEGVEAF

j_gene: TRBJ1-5
abundance: NA
v_gene: TRBV18
CDR3aa: ASSPDRGQPQH

j_gene: TRBJ1-1
abundance: NA
v_gene: TRBV12-3/TRBV12-4
CDR3aa: ASSFQGDTEAF

j_gene: TRBJ1-3
abundance: NA
v_gene: TRBV6-5
CDR3aa: ASSRGSSGNTIY

j_gene: TRBJ2-5
abundance: NA
v_gene: TRBV2
CDR3aa: ASIERTPSKTQY

j_gene: TRBJ1-2
abundance: NA
v_gene: TRBV7-2
CDR3aa: ASSLSRQLVGYT

j_gene: TRBJ1-2
abundance: NA
v_gene: TRBV27
CDR3aa: ASSLGQGKYGYT

j_gene: TRBJ1-6
abundance: NA
v_gene: TRBV5-1
CDR3aa: ASSLGGTGRNSPLH

j_gene: TRBJ1-5
abundance: NA
v_gene: TRBV4-3
CDR3aa: ASSQGTGGIGNQPQH

j_gene: TRBJ1-1
abundance: once
v_gene: TRBV19
CDR3aa: ATRTGLNTEAF